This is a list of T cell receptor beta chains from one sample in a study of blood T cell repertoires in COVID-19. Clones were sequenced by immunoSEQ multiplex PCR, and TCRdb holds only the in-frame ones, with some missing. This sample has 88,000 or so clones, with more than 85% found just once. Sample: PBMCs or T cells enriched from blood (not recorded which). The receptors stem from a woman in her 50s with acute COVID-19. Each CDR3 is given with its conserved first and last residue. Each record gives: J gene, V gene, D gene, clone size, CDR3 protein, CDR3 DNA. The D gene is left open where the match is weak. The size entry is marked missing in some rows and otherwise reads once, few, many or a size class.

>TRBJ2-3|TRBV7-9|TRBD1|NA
CASSPGQGTDTQYF
TGTGCCAGCAGCCCGGGACAGGGGACAGATACGCAGTATTTT
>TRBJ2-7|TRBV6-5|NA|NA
CASRGAGTRTYEQYF
TGTGCCAGCAGGGGGGCCGGGACGCGAACCTACGAGCAGTACTTC
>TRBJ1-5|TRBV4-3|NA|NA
CASSQERGGRQPQHF
TGCGCCAGCAGCCAAGAGAGGGGGGGACGACAGCCCCAGCATTTT
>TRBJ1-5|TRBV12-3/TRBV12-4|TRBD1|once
CAGGKGAGQPQHF
TGTGCCGGGGGCAAGGGGGCTGGACAGCCCCAGCATTTT
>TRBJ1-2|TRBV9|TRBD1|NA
CASSPRDRGRVLDYGYTF
TGTGCCAGCAGCCCCCGGGACAGGGGGCGCGTATTGGACTATGGCTACACCTTC
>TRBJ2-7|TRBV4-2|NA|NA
CASSLRTSGTPTSYEQYF
TGTGCCAGCAGCCTCCGAACCTCCGGGACACCCACCTCCTACGAGCAGTACTTC
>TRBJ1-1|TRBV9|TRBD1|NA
CASSSTGGNTEAFF
TGTGCCAGCAGCTCGACAGGGGGGAACACTGAAGCTTTCTTT
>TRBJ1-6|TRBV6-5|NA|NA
CASSQQADNSPLHF
TGTGCCAGCAGTCAACAGGCCGATAATTCACCCCTCCACTTT
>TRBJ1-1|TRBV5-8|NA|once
CANSGLEAMNTEAFF
TGTGCCAACAGTGGGTTAGAGGCCATGAACACTGAAGCTTTCTTT
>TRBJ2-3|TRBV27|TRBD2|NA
CASSRGLAGTRTDTQYF
TGTGCCAGCAGTCGAGGGCTAGCGGGAACCCGCACAGATACGCAGTATTTT
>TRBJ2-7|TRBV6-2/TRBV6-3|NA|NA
CASSPQGYEQYF
TGTGCCAGCAGTCCACAGGGCTACGAGCAGTACTTC
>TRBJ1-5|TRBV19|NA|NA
CASSTTTQGFKPQHF
TGTGCCAGTAGCACGACGACCCAGGGGTTCAAGCCCCAGCATTTT
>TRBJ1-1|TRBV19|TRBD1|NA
CAIYRGAEAFF
TGTGCCATTTACAGGGGGGCTGAAGCTTTCTTT
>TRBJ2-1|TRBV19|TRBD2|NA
CASSMVLAGGPEQFF
TGTGCCAGTAGTATGGTGCTAGCGGGAGGGCCTGAGCAGTTCTTC
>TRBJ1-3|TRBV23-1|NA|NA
CASSPDRLSGNTIYF
TGCGCCAGCAGCCCAGACAGGCTCTCTGGAAACACCATATATTTT
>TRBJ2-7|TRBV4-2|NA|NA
CASSRTGASYSYEQYF
TGTGCCAGCAGCCGTACGGGAGCGAGCTACTCCTACGAGCAGTACTTC
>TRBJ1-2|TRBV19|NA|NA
CASSISGKGGRGYTF
TGTGCCAGTAGTATCTCAGGGAAGGGAGGGAGAGGCTACACCTTC
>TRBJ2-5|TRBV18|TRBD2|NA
CASSSQTSGKETQYF
TGTGCCAGCTCATCCCAGACTAGCGGGAAAGAGACCCAGTACTTC
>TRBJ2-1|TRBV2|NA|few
CASTTSFYLNEQFF
TGTGCCAGCACAACTAGCTTCTATTTGAATGAGCAGTTCTTC
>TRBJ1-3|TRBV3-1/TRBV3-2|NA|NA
CASSQVAAGNTIYF
TGTGCCAGCAGCCAAGTGGCTGCTGGAAACACCATATATTTT
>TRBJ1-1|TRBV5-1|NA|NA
CASSPGGFMTEAFF
TGCGCCAGCAGCCCCGGAGGTTTCATGACTGAAGCTTTCTTT
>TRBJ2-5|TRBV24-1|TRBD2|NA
CATGPGGETQYF
TGTGCCACCGGTCCGGGGGGAGAGACCCAGTACTTC
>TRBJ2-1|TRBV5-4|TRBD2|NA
CASSPLSGSSYNEQFF
TGTGCCAGCAGCCCACTTAGCGGGAGCTCCTACAATGAGCAGTTCTTC
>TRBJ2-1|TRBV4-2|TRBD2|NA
CASSPKPSSGSYNEQFF
TGTGCCAGCAGCCCGAAACCGAGTAGCGGGAGCTACAATGAGCAGTTCTTC
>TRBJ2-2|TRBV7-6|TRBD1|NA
CASSRNSGGGNTGELFF
TGTGCCAGCAGCCGAAACTCAGGGGGCGGGAACACCGGGGAGCTGTTTTTT
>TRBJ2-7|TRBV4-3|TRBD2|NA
CASSQQLAGGPKVVEQYF
TGCGCCAGCAGCCAGCAACTAGCGGGAGGGCCAAAAGTCGTCGAGCAGTACTTC
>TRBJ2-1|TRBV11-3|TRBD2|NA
CASSAISGRAGEQFF
TGTGCCAGCAGCGCCATTAGCGGGAGGGCGGGTGAGCAGTTCTTC
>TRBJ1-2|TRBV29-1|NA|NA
CSVPLQGIGGYTF
TGCAGCGTGCCACTTCAGGGGATAGGAGGCTACACCTTC
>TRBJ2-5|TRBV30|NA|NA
CAWSSSLETQYF
TGTGCCTGGAGTTCCTCTTTAGAGACCCAGTACTTC
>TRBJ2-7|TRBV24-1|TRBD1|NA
CATQSGQGDYEQYF
TGTGCCACTCAATCGGGACAGGGGGACTACGAGCAGTACTTC
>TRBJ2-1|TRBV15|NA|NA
CATSRAQGTYNEQFF
TGTGCCACCAGCAGAGCACAGGGAACCTACAATGAGCAGTTCTTC
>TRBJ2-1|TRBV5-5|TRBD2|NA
CASSLRGSGTNEQFF
TGTGCCAGCAGCTTGAGAGGAAGCGGGACCAATGAGCAGTTCTTC
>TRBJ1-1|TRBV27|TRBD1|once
CASSSTGWNTEAFF
TGTGCCAGCAGTTCGACAGGGTGGAACACTGAAGCTTTCTTT
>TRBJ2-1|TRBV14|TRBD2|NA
CASSPRVIAGVYEQFF
TGTGCCAGCAGCCCAAGAGTGATAGCGGGAGTTTATGAGCAGTTCTTC
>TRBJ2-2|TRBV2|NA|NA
CASSEQVNTGELFF
TGTGCCAGCAGTGAACAGGTTAACACCGGGGAGCTGTTTTTT
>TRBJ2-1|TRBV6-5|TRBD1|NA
CASSPTGGDEQFF
TGTGCCAGCAGTCCTACAGGGGGCGATGAGCAGTTCTTC